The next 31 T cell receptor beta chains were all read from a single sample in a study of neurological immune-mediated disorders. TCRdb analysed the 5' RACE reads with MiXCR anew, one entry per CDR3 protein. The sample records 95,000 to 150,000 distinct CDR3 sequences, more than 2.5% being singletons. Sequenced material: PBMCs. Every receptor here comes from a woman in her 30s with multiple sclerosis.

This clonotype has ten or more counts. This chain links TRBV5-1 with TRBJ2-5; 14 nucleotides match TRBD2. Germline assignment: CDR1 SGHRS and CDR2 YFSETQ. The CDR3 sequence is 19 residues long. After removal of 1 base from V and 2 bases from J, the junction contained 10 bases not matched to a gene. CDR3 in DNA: TGCGCCAGCAGCTTGCACACCGGACTAGCGGGGGGTCTACAAGAGACCCAGTACTTC. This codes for CASSLHTGLAGGLQETQYF.

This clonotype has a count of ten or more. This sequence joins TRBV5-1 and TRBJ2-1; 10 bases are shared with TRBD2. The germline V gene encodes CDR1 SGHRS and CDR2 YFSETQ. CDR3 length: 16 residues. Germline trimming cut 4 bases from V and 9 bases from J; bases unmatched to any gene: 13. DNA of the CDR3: TGCGCCAGCAGCCGCCTGCTAGCGGGAGATCAGGGTGAGCAGTTCTTC. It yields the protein CASSRLLAGDQGEQFF.

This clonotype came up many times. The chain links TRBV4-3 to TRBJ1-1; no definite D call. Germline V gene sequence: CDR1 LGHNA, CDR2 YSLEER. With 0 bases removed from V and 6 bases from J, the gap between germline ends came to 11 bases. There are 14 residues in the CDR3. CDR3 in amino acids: CASSQDRLPPEAFF. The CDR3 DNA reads TGCGCCAGCAGCCAAGACCGGCTACCCCCTGAAGCTTTCTTT.

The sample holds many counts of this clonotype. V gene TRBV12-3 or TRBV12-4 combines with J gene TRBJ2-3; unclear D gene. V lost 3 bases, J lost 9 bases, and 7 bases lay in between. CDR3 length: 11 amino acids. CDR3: CASSFGLTQYF. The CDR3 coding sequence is TGTGCCAGCAGTTTTGGGTTGACGCAGTATTTT.

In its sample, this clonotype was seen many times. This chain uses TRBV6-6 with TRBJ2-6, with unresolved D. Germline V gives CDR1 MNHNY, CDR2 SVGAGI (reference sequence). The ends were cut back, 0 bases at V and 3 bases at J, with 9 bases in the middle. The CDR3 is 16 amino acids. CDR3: CASSYSLTGGANVLTF. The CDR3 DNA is TGTGCCAGCAGTTACTCCCTTACCGGTGGGGCCAACGTCCTGACTTTC.

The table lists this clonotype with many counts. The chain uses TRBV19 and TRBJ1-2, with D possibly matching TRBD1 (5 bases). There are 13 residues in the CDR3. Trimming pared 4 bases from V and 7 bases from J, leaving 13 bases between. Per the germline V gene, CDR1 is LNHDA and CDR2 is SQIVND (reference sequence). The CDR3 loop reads CASSTARGSGYTF. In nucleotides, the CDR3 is TGTGCCAGTAGTACCGCTCGGGGGAGTGGCTACACCTTC. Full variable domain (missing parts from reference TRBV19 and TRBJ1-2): DGGITQSPKYLFRKEGQNVTLSCEQNLNHDAMYWYRQDPGQGLRLIYYSQIVNDFQKGDIAEGYSVSREKKESFPLTVTSAQKNPTAFYLCASSTARGSGYTFGSGTRLTVV.

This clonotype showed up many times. The CDR3 spells CASTLLVAGGQEQYF. CDR3 DNA: TGTGCCAGCACCCTCCTGGTAGCGGGAGGGCAAGAGCAGTACTTC. V gene TRBV5-6 combines with J gene TRBJ2-7; 11 positions agree with TRBD2. Trimming cost V 6 bases and J 7 bases; bases outside gene matches: 12. The CDR3 contains 15 residues. The germline V gene has CDR1 SGHDT and CDR2 YYEEEE.

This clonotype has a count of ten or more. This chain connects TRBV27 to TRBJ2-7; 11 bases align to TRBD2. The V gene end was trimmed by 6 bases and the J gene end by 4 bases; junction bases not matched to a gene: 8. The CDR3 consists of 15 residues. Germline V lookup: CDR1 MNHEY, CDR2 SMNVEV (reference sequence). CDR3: CASRISGRAYYEQYF. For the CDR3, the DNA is TGTGCCAGCAGAATTAGCGGGAGGGCCTATTACGAGCAGTACTTC.

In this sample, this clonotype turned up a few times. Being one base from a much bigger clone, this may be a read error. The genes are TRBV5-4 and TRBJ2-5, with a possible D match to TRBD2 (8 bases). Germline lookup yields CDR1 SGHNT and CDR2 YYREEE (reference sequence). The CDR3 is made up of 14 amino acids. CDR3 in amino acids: CASSLGGGTENQYF. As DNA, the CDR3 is TGTGCCAGCAGCTTGGGCGGGGGGACAGAGAACCAGTACTTC.

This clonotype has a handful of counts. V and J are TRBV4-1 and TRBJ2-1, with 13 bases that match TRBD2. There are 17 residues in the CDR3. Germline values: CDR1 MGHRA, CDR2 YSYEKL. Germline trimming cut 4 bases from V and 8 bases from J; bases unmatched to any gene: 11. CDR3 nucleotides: TGCGCCAGCAGCCCCCGACTAGCGGGAGGACCTAGGGATGAGCAGTTCTTC. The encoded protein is CASSPRLAGGPRDEQFF.

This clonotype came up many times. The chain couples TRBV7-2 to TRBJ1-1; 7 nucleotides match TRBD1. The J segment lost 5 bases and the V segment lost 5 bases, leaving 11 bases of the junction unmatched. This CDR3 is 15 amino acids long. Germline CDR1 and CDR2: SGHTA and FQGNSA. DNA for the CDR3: TGTGCCAGCAGCCCTCAACAGGGGCTACGAACTGAAGCTTTCTTT. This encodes CASSPQQGLRTEAFF.

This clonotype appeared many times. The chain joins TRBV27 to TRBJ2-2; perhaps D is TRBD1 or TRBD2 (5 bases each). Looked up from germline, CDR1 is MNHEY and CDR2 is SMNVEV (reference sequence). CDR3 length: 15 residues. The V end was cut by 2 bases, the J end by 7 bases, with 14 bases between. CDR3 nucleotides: TGTGCCAGCAGTTTAGAATCAGGGAGCGGCGGGGAGCTGTTTTTT. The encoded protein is CASSLESGSGGELFF.

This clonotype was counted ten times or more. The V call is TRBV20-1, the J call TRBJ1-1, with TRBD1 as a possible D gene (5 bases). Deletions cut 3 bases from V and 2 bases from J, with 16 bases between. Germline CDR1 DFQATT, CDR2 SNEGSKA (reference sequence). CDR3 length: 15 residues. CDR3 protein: CSASQQGRGNTEAFF. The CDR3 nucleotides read TGCAGTGCTAGTCAGCAGGGCAGAGGAAACACTGAAGCTTTCTTT.

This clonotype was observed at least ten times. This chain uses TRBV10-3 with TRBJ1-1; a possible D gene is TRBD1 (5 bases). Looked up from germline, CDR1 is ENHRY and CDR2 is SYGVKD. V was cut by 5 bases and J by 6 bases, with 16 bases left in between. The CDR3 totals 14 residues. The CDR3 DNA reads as TGTGCCATCAGTACAGGCAGTTCTTCGTCTGAAGCTTTCTTT. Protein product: CAISTGSSSSEAFF.

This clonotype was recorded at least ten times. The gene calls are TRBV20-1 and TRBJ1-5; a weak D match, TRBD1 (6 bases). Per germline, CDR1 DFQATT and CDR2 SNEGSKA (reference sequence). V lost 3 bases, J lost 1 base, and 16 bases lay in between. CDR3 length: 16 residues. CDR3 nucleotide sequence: TGCAGTGCTAGGGCCGCAGGGGATGGAAGCAATCAGCCCCAGCATTTT. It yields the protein CSARAAGDGSNQPQHF.

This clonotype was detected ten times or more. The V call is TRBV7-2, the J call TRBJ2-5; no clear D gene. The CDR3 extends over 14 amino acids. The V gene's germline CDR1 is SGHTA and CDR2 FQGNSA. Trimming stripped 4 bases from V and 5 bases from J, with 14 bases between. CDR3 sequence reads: CASSSMDPAETQYF. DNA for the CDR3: TGTGCCAGCAGCTCTATGGACCCGGCGGAGACCCAGTACTTC.

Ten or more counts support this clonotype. CDR3: CASSYGTGTDTQYF. The CDR3 DNA is TGTGCCAGCAGTTATGGGACAGGGACAGATACGCAGTATTTT. This sequence joins TRBV6-6 and TRBJ2-3, with 9 bases that match TRBD1. V shed 3 bases, J shed 3 bases, and the junction held 1 base outside the gene matches. Germline loops: CDR1 MNHNY, CDR2 SVGAGI (reference sequence). This CDR3 spans 14 amino acids.

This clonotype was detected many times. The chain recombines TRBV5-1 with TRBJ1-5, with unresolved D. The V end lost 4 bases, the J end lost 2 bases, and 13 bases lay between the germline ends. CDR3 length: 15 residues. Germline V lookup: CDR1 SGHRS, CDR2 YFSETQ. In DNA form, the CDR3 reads TGCGCCAGCAGCCTATCTGGGCAGCGCAATCAGCCCCAGCATTTT. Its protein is CASSLSGQRNQPQHF.

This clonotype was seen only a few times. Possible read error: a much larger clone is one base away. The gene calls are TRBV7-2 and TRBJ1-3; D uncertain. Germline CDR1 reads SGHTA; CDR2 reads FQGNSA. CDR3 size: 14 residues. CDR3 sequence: CASSLASVGKTIYF. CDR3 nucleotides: TGTGCCAGCAGCTTGGCTTCAGTTGGAAAAACCATATATTTT.

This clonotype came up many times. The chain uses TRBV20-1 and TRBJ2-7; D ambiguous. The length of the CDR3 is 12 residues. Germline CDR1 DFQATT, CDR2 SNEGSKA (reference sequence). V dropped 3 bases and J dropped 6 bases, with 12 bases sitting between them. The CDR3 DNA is TGCAGTGCTAGTGAGCCTTGGGGCGAGCAGTACTTC. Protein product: CSASEPWGEQYF.

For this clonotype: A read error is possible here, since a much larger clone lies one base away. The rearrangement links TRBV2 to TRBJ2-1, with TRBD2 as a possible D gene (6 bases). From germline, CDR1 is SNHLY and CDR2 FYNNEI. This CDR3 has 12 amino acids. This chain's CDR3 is CDSKEGGARQFF. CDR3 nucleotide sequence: TGTGACAGCAAAGAAGGAGGGGCGCGGCAGTTCTTC.

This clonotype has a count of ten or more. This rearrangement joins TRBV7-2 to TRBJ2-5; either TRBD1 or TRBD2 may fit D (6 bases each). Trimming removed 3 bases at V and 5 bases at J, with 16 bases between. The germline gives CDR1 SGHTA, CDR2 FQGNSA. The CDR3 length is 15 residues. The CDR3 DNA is TGTGCCAGCAGCTTGGGGACACCGGGGGTGGAGACCCAGTACTTC. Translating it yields CASSLGTPGVETQYF. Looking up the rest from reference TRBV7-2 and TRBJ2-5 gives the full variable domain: GAGVSQSPSNKVTEKGKDVELRCDPISGHTALYWYRQSLGQGLEFLIYFQGNSAPDKSGLPSDRFSAERTGGSVSTLTIQRTQQEDSAVYLCASSLGTPGVETQYFGPGTRLLVL.

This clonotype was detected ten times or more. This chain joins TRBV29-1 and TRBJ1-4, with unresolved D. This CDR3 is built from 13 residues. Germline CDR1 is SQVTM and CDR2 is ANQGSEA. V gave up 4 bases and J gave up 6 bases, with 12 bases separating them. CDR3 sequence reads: CSVGGSGDEKLFF. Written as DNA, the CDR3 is TGCAGCGTTGGCGGCAGCGGCGATGAAAAACTGTTTTTT.

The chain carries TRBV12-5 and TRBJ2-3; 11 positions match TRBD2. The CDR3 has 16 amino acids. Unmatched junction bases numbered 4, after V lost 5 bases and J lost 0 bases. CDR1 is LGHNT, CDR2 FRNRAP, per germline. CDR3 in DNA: TGTGCTAGTGGTCCCGGGACTAGCGGTAGCACAGATACGCAGTATTTT. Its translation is CASGPGTSGSTDTQYF.

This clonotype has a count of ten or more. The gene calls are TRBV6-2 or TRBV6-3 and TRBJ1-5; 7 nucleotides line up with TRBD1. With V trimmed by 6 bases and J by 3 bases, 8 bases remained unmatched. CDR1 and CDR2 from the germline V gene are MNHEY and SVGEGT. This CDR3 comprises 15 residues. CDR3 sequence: CASRKGAGDNQPQHF. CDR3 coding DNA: TGTGCCAGCAGAAAGGGGGCAGGGGACAATCAGCCCCAGCATTTT.

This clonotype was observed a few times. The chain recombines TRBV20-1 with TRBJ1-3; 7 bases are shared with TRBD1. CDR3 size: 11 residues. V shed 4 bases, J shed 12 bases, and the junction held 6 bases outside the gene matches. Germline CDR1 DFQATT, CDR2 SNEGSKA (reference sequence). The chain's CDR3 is CSAKQGKNIYF. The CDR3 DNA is TGCAGTGCTAAACAGGGGAAAAACATATATTTT.

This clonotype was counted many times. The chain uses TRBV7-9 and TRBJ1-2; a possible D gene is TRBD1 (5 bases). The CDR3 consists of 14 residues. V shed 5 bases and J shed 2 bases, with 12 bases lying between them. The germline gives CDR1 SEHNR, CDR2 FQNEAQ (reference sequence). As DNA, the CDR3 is TGTGCCAGCAGCCAAGGAACAGGAAACTATGGCTACACCTTC. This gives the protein CASSQGTGNYGYTF.

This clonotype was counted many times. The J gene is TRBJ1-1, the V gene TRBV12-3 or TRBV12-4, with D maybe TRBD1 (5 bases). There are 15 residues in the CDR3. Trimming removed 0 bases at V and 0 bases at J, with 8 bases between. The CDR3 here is CASSLAPGLNTEAFF. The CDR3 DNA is TGTGCCAGCAGTTTAGCGCCGGGACTGAACACTGAAGCTTTCTTT.

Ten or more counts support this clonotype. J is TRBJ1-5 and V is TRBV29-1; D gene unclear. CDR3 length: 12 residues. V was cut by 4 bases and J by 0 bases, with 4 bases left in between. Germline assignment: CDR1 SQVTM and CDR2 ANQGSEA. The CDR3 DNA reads TGCAGCGTTGCTAATAGCAATCAGCCCCAGCATTTT. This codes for CSVANSNQPQHF.

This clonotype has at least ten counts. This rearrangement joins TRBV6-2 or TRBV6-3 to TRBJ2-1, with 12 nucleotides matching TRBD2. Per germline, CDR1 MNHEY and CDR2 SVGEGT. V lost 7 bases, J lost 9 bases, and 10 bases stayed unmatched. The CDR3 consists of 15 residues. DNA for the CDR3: TGTGCCAGCACCCACAGACTAGCGGGAGTTGGTGAGCAGTTCTTC. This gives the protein CASTHRLAGVGEQFF.

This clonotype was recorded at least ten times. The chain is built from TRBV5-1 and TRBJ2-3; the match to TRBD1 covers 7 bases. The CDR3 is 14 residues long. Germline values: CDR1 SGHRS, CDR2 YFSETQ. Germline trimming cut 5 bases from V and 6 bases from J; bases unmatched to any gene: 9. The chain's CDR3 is CASSPGTASDTQYF. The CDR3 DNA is TGCGCCAGCAGTCCCGGGACAGCATCGGATACGCAGTATTTT.